One and the same sample provided the 16 T cell receptor beta chains below, sequenced in a study of technical replicates of blood from a handful of donors. TCRdb's table, derived via immunoSEQ multiplex PCR, lists solely in-frame clones and lacks some. The sample holds more than 90,000 clones, 90% to 96% seen once. Sample: T cells isolated from PBMCs. All receptors come from a human donor in good health.

The chain links TRBV27 to TRBJ1-5; a weak D match, TRBD1 (6 bases). The CDR3 sequence is 16 residues long. Trimming cost V 0 bases and J 1 base, with 10 bases left between them. In germline, CDR1 is MNHEY, CDR2 SMNVEV (reference sequence). Here the CDR3 reads CASSLSFRGSNQPQHF. The CDR3 region has the DNA TGTGCCAGCAGTTTATCCTTCAGGGGCAGCAATCAGCCCCAGCATTTT.

The chain links TRBV2 to TRBJ1-1; D is uncertain. The CDR3 spans 14 residues. CDR1 is SNHLY, CDR2 FYNNEI, per germline. Trimming cost V 4 bases and J 6 bases, with 15 bases left between them. Written as DNA, the CDR3 is TGTGCCAGCAGTGTCATGAGGGCGCGGCCTGAAGCTTTCTTT. This codes for CASSVMRARPEAFF.

The chain carries TRBV5-1 and TRBJ1-4; 8 bases are shared with TRBD1. This CDR3 region has 18 residues. The V and J ends lost 4 bases and 4 bases, in that order; junction bases with no gene match: 15. Germline lookup yields CDR1 SGHRS and CDR2 YFSETQ. The CDR3 DNA follows: TGCGCCAGCAGCCAAAACTGGGGACAGGAGATAGTTAATGAAAAACTGTTTTTT. Amino acid sequence: CASSQNWGQEIVNEKLFF.

A single count supports this clone. The rearrangement links TRBV11-1 to TRBJ2-3; TRBD2 agrees at 8 bases. In germline, CDR1 is SGHAT, CDR2 FQDESV (reference sequence). V gave up 1 base and J gave up 0 bases; unmatched junction bases: 3. The CDR3 contains 16 residues. CDR3: CASSLGAGVSTDTQYF. The CDR3 bases are TGTGCCAGCAGCTTAGGAGCGGGGGTGAGCACAGATACGCAGTATTTT.

J is TRBJ1-2 and V is TRBV25-1; no reliable D call. CDR1 and CDR2 from the germline V gene are MGHDK and SYGVNS. The CDR3 runs 13 residues. Deletions cut 1 base from V and 8 bases from J, with 11 bases between. Written as DNA, the CDR3 is TGTGCCAGCAGTGAATCCAGTGTGCAGGGCTACACCTTC. It specifies CASSESSVQGYTF.

This clone was recorded once. The chain has TRBV10-3 and TRBJ2-1; weak D call: TRBD2 (6 bases). This CDR3 is 14 amino acids long. The V gene lost 3 bases and the J gene lost 7 bases, with 13 bases spanning the gap. Germline CDR1 is ENHRY and CDR2 is SYGVKD. The CDR3 loop is CAISDLAEGNEQFF. The DNA for the CDR3 is TGTGCCATCAGTGACTTAGCGGAGGGGAATGAGCAGTTCTTC.

The J gene is TRBJ2-7, the V gene TRBV19; 7 positions agree with TRBD1. Germline loops: CDR1 LNHDA, CDR2 SQIVND (reference sequence). The CDR3 is 15 residues long. Trimming at V came to 6 bases and at J to 7 bases, leaving 15 bases not matched to a gene. For the CDR3, the DNA is TGTGCCAGTAGACTACCCGGGACAGATTTAGAGGAGCAGTACTTC. Amino acids: CASRLPGTDLEEQYF.

The chain employs TRBV7-9 and TRBJ1-1, with D tentatively TRBD1 (5 bases). Germline CDR1 is SEHNR and CDR2 is FQNEAQ (reference sequence). There are 16 residues in the CDR3. Trimming took 6 bases from V and 0 from J, leaving 17 bases between them. DNA of the CDR3: TGTGCCAGCAGTCTCCCGACAGTTCCCATGAACACTGAAGCTTTCTTT. This codes for CASSLPTVPMNTEAFF.

This clone has more than one count but fewer than ten. The CDR3 region is CASGEGTYGYTF. The CDR3 DNA reads as TGTGCCAGCGGAGAAGGTACCTATGGCTACACCTTC. The rearrangement links TRBV6-4 to TRBJ1-2, with D unresolved. Germline CDR1 MRHNA, CDR2 SNTAGT. The CDR3 totals 12 residues. V was trimmed by 8 bases and J by 4 bases, leaving 11 bases between them.

The CDR3 coding sequence is TGTGCCAGCAGCTTAACTGCCGATAGCTCCTACGAGCAGTACTTC. Translation: CASSLTADSSYEQYF. The V and J genes are TRBV11-1 and TRBJ2-7; D not resolved. Trimming removed 2 bases from V and 0 bases from J, with 11 bases in between. The germline V gene encodes CDR1 SGHAT and CDR2 FQDESV (reference sequence). There are 15 residues in the CDR3.

The chain carries TRBV6-1 and TRBJ1-1; D unresolved. CDR1 MNHNS and CDR2 SASEGT come from the germline V gene. This CDR3 has 14 amino acids. The V and J ends lost 8 bases and 4 bases respectively, with 17 bases between them. The CDR3 here is CASLGGQDGTEAFF. The CDR3 coding sequence is TGTGCCAGCTTGGGAGGGCAGGACGGCACTGAAGCTTTCTTT.

The CDR3 DNA follows: TGTGCCAGCAGACTAGCGGGAGGAGCAGATACGCAGTATTTT. Amino acid sequence: CASRLAGGADTQYF. The J gene is TRBJ2-3, the V gene TRBV6-5; 12 positions agree with TRBD2. The CDR3 sequence is 14 residues long. V lost 6 bases and J lost 4; bases outside the gene matches: 2. Germline V gene sequence: CDR1 MNHEY, CDR2 SVGAGI.

The chain employs TRBV15 and TRBJ2-1; TRBD2 agrees at 13 bases. From germline, CDR1 is LNHNV and CDR2 YYDKDF (reference sequence). With V trimmed by 0 bases and J by 8 bases, 4 bases remained unmatched. The CDR3 extends over 16 amino acids. The CDR3 nucleotides read TGTGCCACCAGCAGAGAGGCACTAGCGGGAGGGCATGAGCAGTTCTTC. Its translation is CATSREALAGGHEQFF.

This chain connects TRBV5-8 to TRBJ2-5, with 10 bases identical to TRBD2. This CDR3 contains 18 residues. Germline V lookup: CDR1 SGHTS, CDR2 YDEGEE. With V trimmed by 5 bases and J by 4 bases, 17 bases remained unmatched. CDR3 protein: CASRAGILLAGVGETQYF. The CDR3 DNA follows: TGTGCCAGCAGGGCCGGTATCCTTCTAGCGGGAGTGGGAGAGACCCAGTACTTC.

This sequence joins TRBV28 and TRBJ2-7; D uncertain. There are 13 residues in the CDR3. V shed 4 bases and J shed 2 bases, with 9 bases lying between them. Germline CDR1 and CDR2: MDHEN and SYDVKM. The CDR3 sequence: CASSWLPAYEQYF. DNA of the CDR3: TGTGCCAGCAGTTGGCTTCCCGCCTACGAGCAGTACTTC.

The CDR3 nucleotides are TGTGCCAGCAGCCCAGGGACTAGCGGGAACGAGCAGTACTTC. This sequence encodes CASSPGTSGNEQYF. The chain uses TRBV27 and TRBJ2-7; TRBD2 agrees at 13 bases. The CDR3 length is 14 residues. Germline trimming cut 6 bases from V and 5 bases from J; bases unmatched to any gene: 4. The germline V gene has CDR1 MNHEY and CDR2 SMNVEV (reference sequence).